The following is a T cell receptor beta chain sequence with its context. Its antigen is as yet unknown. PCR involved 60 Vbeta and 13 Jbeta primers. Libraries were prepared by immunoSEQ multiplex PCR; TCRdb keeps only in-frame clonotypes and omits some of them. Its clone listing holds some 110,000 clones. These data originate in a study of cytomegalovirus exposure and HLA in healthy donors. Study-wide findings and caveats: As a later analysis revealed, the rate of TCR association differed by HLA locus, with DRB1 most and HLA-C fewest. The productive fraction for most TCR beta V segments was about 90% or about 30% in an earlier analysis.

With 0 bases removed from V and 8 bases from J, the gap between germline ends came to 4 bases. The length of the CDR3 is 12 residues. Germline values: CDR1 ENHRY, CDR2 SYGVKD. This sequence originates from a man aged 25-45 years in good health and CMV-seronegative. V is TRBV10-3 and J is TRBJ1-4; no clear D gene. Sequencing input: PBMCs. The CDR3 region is CAISESREKLFF. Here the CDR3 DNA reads TGTGCCATCAGTGAGTCACGGGAAAAACTGTTTTTT.